The T cell receptor beta chain under discussion was sequenced for a study of T cell clonotyping in hematopoietic cell transplantation. Trimming removed 1 base at V and 0 bases at J, with 15 bases between. Germline V gene lookup returns CDR1 GTSNPN and CDR2 SVGIG (reference sequence). The CDR3 loop spans 16 amino acids. Generated by immunoSEQ multiplex PCR, the TCRdb table keeps only in-frame clones and is missing some. Among approximately 9,000 clones listed, over 60% were seen once. J is TRBJ1-1 and V is TRBV30; D may be TRBD1 (5 bases). The clonotype was recovered from a female patient aged 50-59 years who had an allogeneic stem cell transplant from a related donor, so the T cells may come from the graft donor. Some clones in this sample may be carry-over from other donors' samples. Sequencing used peripheral blood mononuclear cells, obtained 180 days after allogeneic stem cell transplant. The CDR3 region is CAWSDRPGLMNTEAFF. The CDR3 DNA is TGTGCCTGGAGTGATCGGCCGGGACTGATGAACACTGAAGCTTTCTTT.